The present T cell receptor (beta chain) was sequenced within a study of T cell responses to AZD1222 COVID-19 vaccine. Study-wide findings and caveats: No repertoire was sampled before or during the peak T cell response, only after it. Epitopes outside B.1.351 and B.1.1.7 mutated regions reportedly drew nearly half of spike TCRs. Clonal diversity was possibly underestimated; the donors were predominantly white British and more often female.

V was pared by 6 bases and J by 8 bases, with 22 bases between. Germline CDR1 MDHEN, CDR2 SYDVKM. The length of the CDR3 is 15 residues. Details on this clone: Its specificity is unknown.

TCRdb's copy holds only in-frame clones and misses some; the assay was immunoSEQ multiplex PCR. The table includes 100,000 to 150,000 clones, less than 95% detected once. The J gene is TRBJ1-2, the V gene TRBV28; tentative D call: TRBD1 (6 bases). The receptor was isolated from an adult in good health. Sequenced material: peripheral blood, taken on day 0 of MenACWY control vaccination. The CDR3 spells CASRRAGGGYEGYTF. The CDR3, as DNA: TGTGCCAGCAGACGCGCGGGGGGCGGGTACGAAGGCTACACCTTC.